This TCR beta chain was profiled in a study of long-term antiretroviral therapy in people with HIV. Points from the study as a whole: Samples were collected from 2004 to 2017 under possibly less effective ART regimens.

This clone was seen just once. Its antigen is undetermined. This was the immunoSEQ v3.0 assay at survey level. The table came from immunoSEQ multiplex PCR; TCRdb's copy has only in-frame clones and leaves some out. The profile covers 24,000 or so clones, with approximately 88% appearing a single time and about 14% taken by the ten largest. This TCR came from a man in his thirties or forties with HIV. This specimen was unsorted PBMCs, taken just over 4.2 years after starting antiretroviral therapy.

CDR3 loop: CATSRGGTEVYEQYF. The CDR3 DNA is TGTGCCACCAGCAGAGGCGGGACTGAGGTCTACGAGCAGTACTTC. The chain couples TRBV15 to TRBJ2-7, with a tentative D call TRBD2 (6 bases). V was clipped by 1 base and J by 3 bases, with 13 bases between them. The CDR3 loop spans 15 amino acids. Per the germline V gene, CDR1 is LNHNV and CDR2 is YYDKDF (reference sequence).